These 5 T cell receptor beta chains came from one sample sequenced in a study of cytomegalovirus exposure and HLA in healthy donors. Vbeta (60) and Jbeta (13) primers were used in the PCR. Sequencing was performed with immunoSEQ multiplex PCR; in TCRdb, only in-frame clones are kept and a portion is missing. There are roughly 67,000 clones in the sample; about 79% occur only once, and over 7% lies in the top ten. The sample taken for sequencing was PBMCs. Receptors were obtained from a man between 60 and 75 years old in good health and CMV-seropositive.

This clone appeared a few times. The rearrangement links TRBV5-6 to TRBJ2-7, with TRBD1 identical over 7 bases. The CDR3 length is 15 residues. V trimming: 4 bases; J trimming: 2 bases; junction bases outside the gene matches: 9. Germline V gives CDR1 SGHDT, CDR2 YYEEEE. CDR3 coding DNA: TGTGCCAGCAGCACAGAGGACAGGTCCGCCTACGAGCAGTACTTC. It specifies CASSTEDRSAYEQYF. The full variable domain, in which reference TRBV5-6 and TRBJ2-7 provide the parts outside the CDR3, is DAGVTQSPTHLIKTRGQQVTLRCSPKSGHDTVSWYQQALGQGPQFIFQYYEEEERQRGNFPDRFSGHQFPNYSSELNVNALLLGDSALYLCASSTEDRSAYEQYFGPGTRLTVT.

The chain has TRBV5-5 and TRBJ1-1; 7 bases are shared with TRBD1. Germline assignment: CDR1 SGHKS and CDR2 YYEKEE (reference sequence). The CDR3 length is 12 residues. J lost 5 bases, V lost 4 bases, and 2 bases had no gene match. The CDR3 nucleotides are TGTGCCAGCAGCGTGACAGGGACTGAAGCTTTCTTT. Amino acid sequence: CASSVTGTEAFF.

This clone has only a few counts. The rearrangement joins TRBV10-3 to TRBJ2-7; maybe TRBD2 (6 bases). V was cut by 3 bases and J by 7 bases, with 19 bases left in between. Germline V CDR1 and CDR2: ENHRY, SYGVKD. The CDR3 length is 15 residues. The CDR3 sequence: CAISEVSTAAGEQYF. As DNA, the CDR3 is TGTGCCATCAGTGAAGTGAGTACGGCCGCGGGGGAGCAGTACTTC.

This chain joins TRBV10-3 and TRBJ1-2, with D possibly being TRBD1 (6 bases). V was shortened by 3 bases and J by 0 bases, with 11 bases between the two germline ends. In germline, CDR1 is ENHRY, CDR2 SYGVKD. CDR3 length: 15 amino acids. The DNA for the CDR3 is TGTGCCATCAGTGATAAGGCAGGGGCTAACTATGGCTACACCTTC. Its protein product is CAISDKAGANYGYTF.

The chain recombines TRBV6-1 with TRBJ1-3; D unclear. V gave up 4 bases and J gave up 2 bases, with 12 bases separating them. Germline CDR1 reads MNHNS; CDR2 reads SASEGT. The length of the CDR3 is 15 residues. CDR3 nucleotides: TGTGCCAGCAGTGCCATCAGGAAGACTGGAAACACCATATATTTT. Amino acid sequence: CASSAIRKTGNTIYF.